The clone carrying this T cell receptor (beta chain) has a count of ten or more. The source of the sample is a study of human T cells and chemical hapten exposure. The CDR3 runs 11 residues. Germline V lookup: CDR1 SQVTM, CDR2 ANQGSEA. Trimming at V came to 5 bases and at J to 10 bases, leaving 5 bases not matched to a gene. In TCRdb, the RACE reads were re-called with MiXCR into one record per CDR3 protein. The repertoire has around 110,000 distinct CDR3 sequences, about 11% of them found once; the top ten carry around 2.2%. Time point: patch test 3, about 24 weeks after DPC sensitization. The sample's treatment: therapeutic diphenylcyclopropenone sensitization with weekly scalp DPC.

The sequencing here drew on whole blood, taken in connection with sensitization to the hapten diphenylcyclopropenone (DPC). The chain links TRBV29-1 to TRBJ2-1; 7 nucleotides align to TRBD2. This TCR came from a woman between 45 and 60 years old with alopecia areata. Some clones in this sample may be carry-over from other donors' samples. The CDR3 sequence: CSVTSVREQFF. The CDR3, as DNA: TGCAGCGTTACTAGCGTCCGGGAGCAGTTCTTC.